Below, 24 T cell receptor beta chains from the same sample are listed, as sequenced in a study of blood T cells in healthy people across ages. It was with a sample-barcoded 5' primer and a J-beta primer mix that a second PCR of roughly 7 to 12 cycles was run. Each CDR3 protein is one row after TCRdb ran MiXCR on the 5' RACE reads. The sample shows 1.5 million to 2 million distinct CDR3 sequences, around 35% of them seen only once. Sample: blood. These receptors originate from a woman aged 30 to 39 in good health.

Only one count was recorded for this clonotype. The gene calls are TRBV27 and TRBJ1-2; no reliable D call. There are 19 residues in the CDR3. CDR1 and CDR2 (germline): MNHEY, SMNVEV (reference sequence). Between the trimmed V and J ends, which lost 6 bases and 7 bases, there was a span of 33 bases. CDR3 DNA sequence: TGTGCCAGCAGCCCTGCCATGGCTCCAGGACGATTCCATCATGTTGGCTACACCTTC. Residues: CASSPAMAPGRFHHVGYTF.

This clonotype was detected a few times. V gene TRBV9 combines with J gene TRBJ2-5; TRBD1 agrees at 8 bases. Germline loops: CDR1 SGDLS, CDR2 YYNGEE. With V trimmed by 4 bases and J by 7 bases, 12 bases remained unmatched. The CDR3 length is 15 residues. The CDR3 region is CASSLRTGSEGTQYF. The CDR3 DNA is TGTGCCAGCAGCCTACGGACAGGGTCTGAAGGGACCCAGTACTTC.

The V gene is TRBV20-1, the J gene TRBJ2-1, with 13 nucleotides matching TRBD2. V was clipped by 5 bases and J by 7 bases; unmatched bases: 5. Germline CDR1 is DFQATT and CDR2 is SNEGSKA (reference sequence). There are 14 residues in the CDR3. As DNA, the CDR3 is TGCAGTGCTTCGGGACTAGCGGGAATGAATGAGCAGTTCTTC. Translation: CSASGLAGMNEQFF.

J is TRBJ2-1 and V is TRBV6-2 or TRBV6-3; 9 bases line up with TRBD1. This CDR3 contains 18 residues. The trim removed 0 bases at V and 3 bases at J, leaving 9 bases unmatched. Germline CDR1 reads MNHEY; CDR2 reads SVGEGT. This chain's CDR3 is CASSYSPRTGVSYNEQFF. The CDR3 bases are TGTGCCAGCAGTTACTCACCGAGGACAGGGGTAAGCTACAATGAGCAGTTCTTC.

This clonotype was recorded many times. V gene TRBV7-6 combines with J gene TRBJ2-3; D might be TRBD1 or TRBD2, each matching 6 bases. V gave up 5 bases and J gave up 0 bases, with 9 bases separating them. Per the germline V gene, CDR1 is SGHVS and CDR2 is FNYEAQ. The CDR3 extends over 14 amino acids. CDR3 nucleotide sequence: TGTGCCAGCAGCCACGGGGGCAGCACAGATACGCAGTATTTT. It codes for CASSHGGSTDTQYF.

The rearrangement uses TRBV11-2 and TRBJ2-7, with D possibly called TRBD1 or TRBD2 (6 bases each). In germline, CDR1 is SGHAT, CDR2 FQNNGV. The CDR3 covers 16 residues. V was shortened by 5 bases and J by 3 bases, with 20 bases between the two germline ends. Here the CDR3 reads CASSPIRRRGDYEQYF. DNA for the CDR3: TGTGCCAGCAGCCCCATTAGACGGAGGGGGGACTACGAGCAGTACTTC.

The chain employs TRBV5-1 and TRBJ2-6; 7 nucleotides align to TRBD1. The V and J ends lost 4 bases and 4 bases, in that order; junction bases with no gene match: 8. The CDR3 extends over 16 amino acids. The germline V gene has CDR1 SGHRS and CDR2 YFSETQ. The CDR3 DNA reads as TGCGCCAGCAGCCTACAGGGGCTTTCCGGGGCCAACGTCCTGACTTTC. Translated, it gives CASSLQGLSGANVLTF.

The CDR3 reads CSLTSGQETQYF. The CDR3 nucleotides are TGCAGTCTAACTAGCGGGCAAGAGACCCAGTACTTC. This chain links TRBV20-1 with TRBJ2-5; 9 positions agree with TRBD2. Trimming cost V 8 bases and J 2 bases; bases outside gene matches: 3. The CDR3 is 12 amino acids. Per the germline V gene, CDR1 is DFQATT and CDR2 is SNEGSKA (reference sequence).

The chain employs TRBV19 and TRBJ2-1; TRBD2 agrees at 8 bases. This CDR3 region has 17 residues. Germline V gives CDR1 LNHDA, CDR2 SQIVND (reference sequence). V shed 2 bases and J 5 bases; nucleotides not matched to a gene: 11. The CDR3 sequence: CASSIYSGSGSNNEQFF. CDR3 coding DNA: TGTGCCAGTAGTATATACAGCGGGAGTGGGTCAAACAATGAGCAGTTCTTC. The variable domain in full, with the rest retrieved from reference TRBV19 and TRBJ2-1, is DGGITQSPKYLFRKEGQNVTLSCEQNLNHDAMYWYRQDPGQGLRLIYYSQIVNDFQKGDIAEGYSVSREKKESFPLTVTSAQKNPTAFYLCASSIYSGSGSNNEQFFGPGTRLTVL.

To note about this clonotype: A read error may produce the germline difference seen at one junction end. V and J are TRBV6-5 and TRBJ2-4, with D uncertain. TRBJ2-7 explains the end of the DNA better; the J call may be wrong. There are 16 residues in the CDR3. Germline V CDR1 and CDR2: MNHEY, SVGAGI. The CDR3 reads CASSHSKTAPSYEQYF. CDR3 bases: TGTGCCAGCAGTCACTCTAAGACGGCTCCATCCTACGAGCAGTACTTC.

The chain is built from TRBV27 and TRBJ2-1; 7 nucleotides line up with TRBD2. V shed 0 bases, J shed 9 bases, and the junction held 11 bases outside the gene matches. Germline-derived CDR1 and CDR2 are MNHEY and SMNVEV (reference sequence). This CDR3 spans 16 amino acids. CDR3 bases: TGTGCCAGCAGTTTATCCGTGACGGGGGGAGTCCGTGAGCAGTTCTTC. Amino acids: CASSLSVTGGVREQFF.

A few counts support this clonotype. The chain employs TRBV15 and TRBJ2-1; no definite D call. Germline assignment: CDR1 LNHNV and CDR2 YYDKDF (reference sequence). Trimming removed 0 bases from V and 5 bases from J, with 8 bases in between. The CDR3 spans 14 residues. CDR3 in DNA: TGTGCCACCAGCAGAGATAGGGCGGACAATGAGCAGTTCTTC. Residues: CATSRDRADNEQFF. Full variable domain (remainder filled in from reference TRBV15 and TRBJ2-1): DAMVIQNPRYQVTQFGKPVTLSCSQTLNHNVMYWYQQKSSQAPKLLFHYYDKDFNNEADTPDNFQSRRPNTSFCFLDIRSPGLGDTAMYLCATSRDRADNEQFFGPGTRLTVL.

This clonotype was seen repeatedly, ten times or more. The gene calls are TRBV12-3 or TRBV12-4 and TRBJ1-2, with D possibly being TRBD1 (6 bases). The CDR3 consists of 13 residues. V was cut by 7 bases and J by 2 bases, with 11 bases left in between. CDR3 loop: CASTPGQNYGYTF. As DNA, the CDR3 is TGTGCCAGCACCCCTGGACAGAACTATGGCTACACCTTC.

The chain employs TRBV20-1 and TRBJ2-1, with 10 bases that match TRBD2. The J call may be faulty, since TRBJ2-7 better matches the DNA end. Germline V gene data show CDR1 as DFQATT and CDR2 as SNEGSKA (reference sequence). The CDR3 sequence is 15 residues long. This CDR3 reads CSAQQAGGIYNEQYF. CDR3 nucleotide sequence: TGCAGTGCTCAGCAAGCGGGAGGGATTTACAATGAGCAGTACTTC.

In the case of this clonotype: This may be a read error, as it is one base from a much larger clone. The V call is TRBV10-3, the J call TRBJ2-5; a weak D match, TRBD2 (6 bases). The CDR3 has 14 residues. Germline V gene data show CDR1 as ENHRY and CDR2 as SYGVKD. V lost 4 bases and J 8 bases, leaving 17 bases between the germline ends. This CDR3 is CAISVIRDSPTQYF. In DNA, the CDR3 is TGTGCCATCAGTGTGATCCGGGACTCCCCAACCCAGTACTTC.

A single count supports this clonotype. The chain carries TRBV5-4 and TRBJ2-1; 9 nucleotides align to TRBD2. With V trimmed by 2 bases and J by 0 bases, 15 bases remained unmatched. This CDR3 is 20 amino acids long. Germline CDR1 reads SGHNT; CDR2 reads YYREEE (reference sequence). The CDR3 DNA sequence: TGTGCCAGCAGCTTCCATCCTGCCCGATCGACTAGCGGCTCCTACAATGAGCAGTTCTTC. Its translation: CASSFHPARSTSGSYNEQFF.

The V call is TRBV20-1, the J call TRBJ1-1; D uncertain. Germline V gene data show CDR1 as DFQATT and CDR2 as SNEGSKA (reference sequence). Trimming shortened V by 6 bases and J by 4 bases, and 12 bases separated the two germline ends. This CDR3 comprises 12 residues. The CDR3 region is CSALPFGTEAFF. In DNA, the CDR3 is TGCAGTGCCTTGCCTTTCGGCACTGAAGCTTTCTTT.

The sample holds many counts of this clonotype. The rearrangement joins TRBV7-2 to TRBJ2-7; a weak D match, TRBD1 (6 bases). The V end lost 0 bases, the J end lost 3 bases, and 12 bases lay between the germline ends. CDR1 and CDR2 from the germline V gene are SGHTA and FQGNSA. The CDR3 is 15 residues long. Written as DNA, the CDR3 is TGTGCCAGCAGCTTAGCCAAAGGCAGGGGCTACGAGCAGTACTTC. Translating gives CASSLAKGRGYEQYF.

The rearrangement uses TRBV20-1 and TRBJ2-5; 9 bases agree with TRBD2. The J call may be wrong; the DNA end is better matched by TRBJ2-7. Germline assignment: CDR1 DFQATT and CDR2 SNEGSKA (reference sequence). This CDR3 has 13 amino acids. The CDR3 here is CSALAGDSYEQYF. The CDR3 coding sequence is TGCAGTGCTTTAGCGGGAGACTCCTACGAGCAGTACTTC.

The chain joins TRBV9 to TRBJ2-5; possible D gene TRBD1, 5 bases. V was shortened by 4 bases and J by 5 bases, with 24 bases between the two germline ends. In germline, CDR1 is SGDLS, CDR2 YYNGEE. This CDR3 has 17 residues. CDR3 protein: CASSPGAEIYFSETQYF. The CDR3 DNA sequence: TGTGCCAGCAGCCCTGGGGCCGAGATTTATTTTTCCGAGACCCAGTACTTC.

The chain carries TRBV4-1 and TRBJ1-3; D possibly corresponds to TRBD1 (5 bases). This CDR3 comprises 19 residues. Per the germline V gene, CDR1 is MGHRA and CDR2 is YSYEKL. V was clipped by 0 bases and J by 0 bases, with 18 bases between them. The CDR3 region is CASSQDLGGVGLSGNTIYF. CDR3 in DNA: TGCGCCAGCAGCCAAGACTTGGGGGGGGTAGGCCTCTCTGGAAACACCATATATTTT.

The chain carries TRBV2 and TRBJ1-5; D gene unclear. V shed 8 bases and J shed 1 base, with 9 bases lying between them. The CDR3 contains 13 residues. Germline V gene sequence: CDR1 SNHLY, CDR2 FYNNEI. Here the CDR3 DNA reads TGTGCCAGCGGTGCGGACAGCAATCAGCCCCAGCATTTT. It encodes CASGADSNQPQHF.

A remark on this clonotype: An end of the junction differs from the germline gene, which may be a read error. This chain uses TRBV4-1 with TRBJ1-2, with 8 bases identical to TRBD1. The CDR3 has 16 residues. CDR1 MGHRA and CDR2 YSYEKL come from the germline V gene. The CDR3 nucleotides are TGCGCCAGCAGCCAAATGAAGGGACAGGCCAACTATAGCTACACCTTC. Encoded protein: CASSQMKGQANYSYTF.

The rearrangement links TRBV20-1 to TRBJ2-7; 11 nucleotides agree with TRBD2. CDR3 length equals 17 residues. Unmatched junction bases numbered 19, after V lost 6 bases and J lost 6 bases. The germline gives CDR1 DFQATT, CDR2 SNEGSKA (reference sequence). CDR3 loop: CSAAGLAGGQALVEQYF. The CDR3 nucleotides are TGCAGTGCCGCCGGGCTAGCGGGGGGCCAAGCCCTAGTCGAGCAGTACTTC.